This is a list of T cell receptor beta chains from one sample in a study of cytomegalovirus exposure and HLA in healthy donors. Libraries were prepared by immunoSEQ multiplex PCR; TCRdb keeps only in-frame clonotypes and omits some of them. This table has over 100,000 clones, more than 75% appearing once. The specimen sequenced was PBMCs. The receptors were gathered from a woman aged 50 to 65 in good health and CMV-seropositive. The CDR3 runs from the conserved cysteine through the conserved F or W. The D gene is left open where the match is weak. Part of the rows lack a size; the others show once, few, many or a class for expanded clones.

size	length	V	J	D	DNA	CDR3
NA	14	TRBV5-4	TRBJ2-1	TRBD1	TGTGCCAGCAGCCGATTACAGGGGCCAAATGAGCAGTTCTTC	CASSRLQGPNEQFF
NA	16	TRBV5-1	TRBJ1-4	TRBD1	TGCGCCAGCAGCTTGAAGACAGGGTCGGGTAATGAAAAACTGTTTTTT	CASSLKTGSGNEKLFF
NA	16	TRBV28	TRBJ1-5	NA	TGTGCCAGCATTTCTTTCCGGGTCGGGAGGATTCAGCCCCAGCATTTT	CASISFRVGRIQPQHF
few	14	TRBV11-1	TRBJ2-1	NA	TGTGCCAGCAGCCCGGAGTTAGCGGCGGGTGGGCAGTTCTTC	CASSPELAAGGQFF
NA	16	TRBV5-1	TRBJ2-5	NA	TGCGCCAGCAGCTTGGGAACTAGCTCACCTCAAGAGACCCAGTACTTC	CASSLGTSSPQETQYF
NA	14	TRBV7-9	TRBJ1-5	TRBD1	TGTGCCAGCAGCCCCCAGGGGGCCGGTCAGCCCCAGCATTTT	CASSPQGAGQPQHF
NA	14	TRBV18	TRBJ1-1	NA	TGTGCCAGCTCACCGGGCCAGAAGAACACTGAAGCTTTCTTT	CASSPGQKNTEAFF
NA	15	TRBV2	TRBJ2-7	TRBD2	TGTGCCAGCTTTGAGACGGGGGAGGGTAGATACGAGCAGTACTTC	CASFETGEGRYEQYF
NA	15	TRBV4-1	TRBJ1-1	NA	TGCGCCAGCAGCACCAGACAGGATTTCGGCACTGAAGCTTTCTTT	CASSTRQDFGTEAFF
NA	15	TRBV19	TRBJ1-5	NA	TGTGCCAGTAGTATCTCCGGCGGGGGCAATCAGCCCCAGCATTTT	CASSISGGGNQPQHF
NA	15	TRBV5-4	TRBJ2-1	NA	TGTGCCAGCTTCTCCGGAGGAGGACCTTACAATGAGCAGTTCTTC	CASFSGGGPYNEQFF
NA	12	TRBV6-5	TRBJ2-1	NA	TGTGCCAGCAGAACAGACTACAATGAGCAGTTCTTC	CASRTDYNEQFF
NA	14	TRBV7-9	TRBJ2-7	TRBD2	TGTGCCAGCAGCTTTCGGGGGGGATCCTACGAGCAGTACTTC	CASSFRGGSYEQYF
NA	14	TRBV6-6	TRBJ2-3	TRBD2	TGTGCCAGCGGGGGGGAGGGCCTCACAGATACGCAGTATTTT	CASGGEGLTDTQYF
NA	15	TRBV30	TRBJ1-5	NA	TGTGCCTGGAGTCGTAATCGGGGGGTGAGACAGCCCCAGCATTTT	CAWSRNRGVRQPQHF
NA	14	TRBV5-1	TRBJ2-7	NA	TGCGCCAGCAGCTCTGACTATCCATCCTACGAGCAGTACTTC	CASSSDYPSYEQYF
once	15	TRBV12-5	TRBJ1-4	TRBD1	TGTGCTAGTGGTGTGGGGGACAGAACTAATGAAAAACTGTTTTTT	CASGVGDRTNEKLFF
NA	14	TRBV6-6	TRBJ2-7	TRBD2	TGTGCCAGCAGTCCACTAGCGGGGTCCTACGAGCAGTACTTC	CASSPLAGSYEQYF
NA	15	TRBV6-1	TRBJ2-5	NA	TGTGCCAGCAGCCTCGACCTCGAGCGGGAAGAGACCCAGTACTTC	CASSLDLEREETQYF
NA	16	TRBV6-5	TRBJ2-7	TRBD2	TGTGCCAGCAGCTACGGGACTAGCGGGAGATATCACGAGCAGTACTTC	CASSYGTSGRYHEQYF
NA	13	TRBV7-9	TRBJ2-4	NA	TGTGCCAGCAGCCAACCACTCAAAAACATTCAGTACTTC	CASSQPLKNIQYF
NA	18	TRBV27	TRBJ2-7	TRBD2	TGTGCCAGCAGTTCAAGTCTAGCGGGAGGGCTAGAAATCTACGAGCAGTACTTC	CASSSSLAGGLEIYEQYF
NA	14	TRBV27	TRBJ2-1	TRBD1	TGTGCCAGCAACAGGGGCGCTACCCCCAATGAGCAGTTCTTC	CASNRGATPNEQFF
NA	15	TRBV5-4	TRBJ2-5	NA	TGTGCCAGCAGCTTGAGGAGGGGACCTCAAGAGACCCAGTACTTC	CASSLRRGPQETQYF
NA	14	TRBV6-6	TRBJ2-3	TRBD2	TGTGCCACCAAAGGGGCGGGAGCCACAGATACGCAGTATTTT	CATKGAGATDTQYF
NA	15	TRBV5-5	TRBJ1-4	NA	TGTGCCAGCAGCTTCTTCAGCGCAACTAATGAAAAACTGTTTTTT	CASSFFSATNEKLFF
NA	16	TRBV27	TRBJ1-6	NA	TGTGCCAGCAGCGACAGGCCGGGGAGTCTTGGGTCACCCCTCCACTTT	CASSDRPGSLGSPLHF
NA	14	TRBV28	TRBJ1-4	NA	TGTGCCAGCAGTACCCCGGGGGAGGGTGAAAAACTGTTTTTT	CASSTPGEGEKLFF
few	16	TRBV27	TRBJ2-7	TRBD1	TGTGCCAGCAGTCCGACGGGACAGGGGCGCCCCTACGAGCAGTACTTC	CASSPTGQGRPYEQYF
NA	14	TRBV5-6	TRBJ1-2	NA	TGTGCCAGCAGCGTGGCTCAGGGTTACTATGGCTACACCTTC	CASSVAQGYYGYTF
NA	11	TRBV6-5	TRBJ1-1	NA	TGTGCCAGCAGTTCATACACTGAAGCTTTCTTT	CASSSYTEAFF
few	11	TRBV28	TRBJ2-7	NA	TGTGCCAGCAGTTTGTTCGGCGAGCAGTACTTC	CASSLFGEQYF
NA	12	TRBV7-8	TRBJ1-5	NA	TGTGCCAGCAGCTACATGAATCAGCCCCAGCATTTT	CASSYMNQPQHF
NA	13	TRBV7-9	TRBJ1-1	TRBD1	TGTGCCAGCAGCTCGCAGACAGGGTCTGAAGCTTTCTTT	CASSSQTGSEAFF
NA	15	TRBV5-1	TRBJ2-7	TRBD1	TGCGCCAGCAGCTTCCAGGGGGACGCTTCCTACGAGCAGTACTTC	CASSFQGDASYEQYF
few	13	TRBV7-8	TRBJ2-7	NA	TGTGCCAGCAGGCAAAGGCAGGCATACGAGCAGTACTTC	CASRQRQAYEQYF
NA	15	TRBV5-4	TRBJ1-4	TRBD1	TGTGCCAGCAGCTTGGAGGGACAGGGGGCGGGTAAACTGTTTTTT	CASSLEGQGAGKLFF
NA	14	TRBV29-1	TRBJ2-3	NA	TGCAGCGTTGAAGATCTAGGGGCCACAGATACGCAGTATTTT	CSVEDLGATDTQYF
NA	16	TRBV13	TRBJ2-7	NA	TGTGCCAGCAGCTTAATCGTGGGGGGGCCTTCCTACGAGCAGTACTTC	CASSLIVGGPSYEQYF
NA	14	TRBV7-6	TRBJ2-1	NA	TGTGCCAGCAGCCTATTCGGGGAGTACAATGAGCAGTTCTTC	CASSLFGEYNEQFF
NA	14	TRBV7-9	TRBJ1-6	NA	TGTGCCAGCAGCTTGGACAGATGGAGTGGGTCCCTCCACTTT	CASSLDRWSGSLHF
NA	14	TRBV19	TRBJ1-1	TRBD1	TGTGCCAGTGTCTTCGGGACAGGGAACACTGAAGCTTTCTTT	CASVFGTGNTEAFF
NA	13	TRBV6-5	TRBJ1-2	TRBD1	TGTGCCAGCAGCCTGGGACAGGGAGACGGCTACACCTTC	CASSLGQGDGYTF
NA	14	TRBV6-1	TRBJ2-1	TRBD1	TGTGCCAGCAGTGTGGACAGGTTTATTGGTGAGCAGTTCTTC	CASSVDRFIGEQFF
NA	13	TRBV11-2	TRBJ1-2	TRBD1	TGTGCCAGCAGCCCGGGACAGGGTTATGGCTACACCTTC	CASSPGQGYGYTF
few	17	TRBV7-6	TRBJ2-7	TRBD2	TGTGCCAGCAGCTCCATTCGCGGGACTAGCGGCTCCTACGAGCAGTACTTC	CASSSIRGTSGSYEQYF
NA	16	TRBV28	TRBJ2-7	TRBD2	TGTGCCAGCAGTTTAAGCCGACTAGCGGGTTCCTACGAGCAGTACTTC	CASSLSRLAGSYEQYF
NA	14	TRBV9	TRBJ1-1	NA	TGTGCCAGCAGCCCGCGGGGGTCGGATGGTGAAGCTTTCTTT	CASSPRGSDGEAFF
NA	14	TRBV27	TRBJ2-7	NA	TGTGCCAGCAGTTTCTTTCTAGGGGATTACGAGCAGTACTTC	CASSFFLGDYEQYF
few	15	TRBV4-3	TRBJ2-7	TRBD1	TGCGCCAGCAGCCAAGCTTGGACAGGGACCTACGAGCAGTACTTC	CASSQAWTGTYEQYF
NA	19	TRBV7-6	TRBJ2-1	TRBD2	TGTGCCAGCAGTCCCGGGACTAGCGGCACTCCGTTGCGATTAGATGAGCAGTTCTTC	CASSPGTSGTPLRLDEQFF
NA	13	TRBV19	TRBJ2-7	NA	TGTGCCAGTAAGGTGAGCGGCTCCTACGAGCAGTACTTC	CASKVSGSYEQYF
NA	19	TRBV29-1	TRBJ2-1	TRBD2	TGCAGCGTTGAAGATCGGACTAGCGGGAGGGGGGGGATTGACAATGAGCAGTTCTTC	CSVEDRTSGRGGIDNEQFF
NA	12	TRBV2	TRBJ2-7	NA	TGTGCCAGCAGCGGACAGACCTACGAGCAGTACTTC	CASSGQTYEQYF